The 5 T cell receptor beta chains listed next were all sequenced from one sample in a study of glioma-infiltrating T cells after dendritic cell vaccination. The protocol was immunoSEQ multiplex PCR, while the TCRdb copy is restricted to in-frame clones and leaves out a portion. This table has 40,000 or so clones, almost 85% appearing once. Sequencing was performed on blood, taken before dendritic cell vaccination. The receptor source for this set is a human donor with glioblastoma.

The V and J genes are TRBV5-4 and TRBJ1-6, with TRBD1 as a possible D gene (6 bases). CDR3 size: 15 residues. The germline CDR1 and CDR2 sequences are SGHNT and YYREEE (reference sequence). With 0 bases removed from V and 5 bases from J, the gap between germline ends came to 9 bases. The CDR3, as DNA: TGTGCCAGCAGCTTGGTACAGGGAAATAATTCACCCCTCCACTTT. Protein: CASSLVQGNNSPLHF.

This rearrangement joins TRBV29-1 to TRBJ2-5, with 13 bases identical to TRBD2. V was clipped by 1 base and J by 2 bases; unmatched bases: 7. Germline V gene sequence: CDR1 SQVTM, CDR2 ANQGSEA. The length of the CDR3 is 17 residues. CDR3: CSVEVPTSGGEQETQYF. CDR3 coding DNA: TGCAGCGTTGAAGTTCCCACTAGCGGGGGGGAGCAAGAGACCCAGTACTTC.

The rearrangement links TRBV5-1 to TRBJ2-5; 7 bases are shared with TRBD2. The V segment lost 7 bases and the J segment 5 bases; nucleotides outside the gene matches: 5. Germline assignment: CDR1 SGHRS and CDR2 YFSETQ. The CDR3 covers 12 residues. The CDR3 nucleotides are TGCGCCAGCCGGACTAGTGGGGAGACCCAGTACTTC. Translated, it gives CASRTSGETQYF. The full variable domain, completed using reference TRBV5-1 and TRBJ2-5, is KAGVTQTPRYLIKTRGQQVTLSCSPISGHRSVSWYQQTPGQGLQFLFEYFSETQRNKGNFPGRFSGRQFSNSRSEMNVSTLELGDSALYLCASRTSGETQYFGPGTRLLVL.

The chain joins TRBV7-2 to TRBJ2-1, with TRBD2 as a possible D gene (5 bases). Trimming shortened V by 0 bases and J by 0 bases, and 12 bases separated the two germline ends. CDR3 length: 17 residues. Germline CDR1 is SGHTA and CDR2 is FQGNSA. The CDR3 DNA sequence: TGTGCCAGCAGCTTAGCGCGAGGGCTGAGCTCCTACAATGAGCAGTTCTTC. Translating it yields CASSLARGLSSYNEQFF.

Note on this clone: Within the sample, other DNA sequences also encode this same CDR3. This chain connects TRBV30 to TRBJ2-5, with D possibly TRBD1 on 5 matching bases. This CDR3 spans 15 amino acids. V lost 0 bases to trimming and J lost 2 bases, with 13 bases between them. Looked up from germline, CDR1 is GTSNPN and CDR2 is SVGIG (reference sequence). The CDR3 DNA follows: TGTGCCTGGAGTGTGCAGGGCCGAGGTCAAGAGACCCAGTACTTC. Protein: CAWSVQGRGQETQYF. Together with reference TRBV30 and TRBJ2-5, the CDR3 gives the full variable domain: SQTIHQWPATLVQPVGSPLSLECTVEGTSNPNLYWYRQAAGRGLQLLFYSVGIGQISSEVPQNLSASRPQDRQFILSSKKLLLSDSGFYLCAWSVQGRGQETQYFGPGTRLLVL.